This TCR beta chain appears in the sequencing data of a study of T cells expressing NK-cell markers. Study-wide findings and caveats: Dominant NKG2C+ clonotypes in about six donors made up roughly 1.0-7.0% of CD8+ T cells. These same clonotypes (in several donors) also led the CD3+CD56-NKG2C+ fraction.

Researchers built TCR beta cDNA using 5'RACE template switching with UMIs. One entry per CDR3 protein, without DNA, is what TCRdb gives after re-calling the 5' RACE reads. The specimen's table records some 110,000 distinct CDR3 sequences. The CDR3 consists of 15 residues. CDR1 is SGHNT, CDR2 YYREEE, per germline (reference sequence). As concerns this clonotype: Its target is unknown.

This sequence was found in a woman between 18 and 70 years old in good health. The sequenced material came from blood T cells: a sorted CD56 or NKG2C T cell subset, CD4+ or CD8+ T cells, or bulk PBMC T cells (not recorded which). This chain connects TRBV5-4 to TRBJ2-7; TCRdb's assignment of TRBD2 cannot be checked, as there is no DNA. The CDR3 is CASSPSGLGAYEQYF. The full variable domain, with the rest looked up from reference TRBV5-4 and TRBJ2-7, is ETGVTQSPTHLIKTRGQQVTLRCSSQSGHNTVSWYQQALGQGPQFIFQYYREEENGRGNFPPRFSGLQFPNYSSELNVNALELDDSALYLCASSPSGLGAYEQYFGPGTRLTVT.